The rows below give T cell receptor beta chains drawn from one sample of a study of T cell changes during pregnancy in multiple sclerosis. TCRdb keeps only in-frame clones here, not all; method: immunoSEQ multiplex PCR. The top ten clones hold about 5.1% of a sample with fewer than 12,000 clones, around nine tenths of them seen once. Material: CD8+ T cells from peripheral blood mononuclear cells, obtained in the first trimester of pregnancy. The receptors originated from a female donor in good health, enrolled as a control in a pregnancy study. Both conserved end residues are part of each CDR3. The D gene is left open where the match is weak. Size values are once, few and many counts, or a class for expanded clones, and some rows have none.

j_gene,abundance,d_gene,v_gene,CDR3nt,CDR3aa
TRBJ1-1,few,-,TRBV9,TGTGCCAGCAGCGTCTGGGGGGAAACTGAAGCTTTCTTT,CASSVWGETEAFF
TRBJ1-2,-,TRBD1,TRBV5-4,TGTGCCAGCAGCTTGACAGGGGATAGCTATGGCTACACCTTC,CASSLTGDSYGYTF
TRBJ2-1,-,-,TRBV7-8,TGTGCCAGCAGCTTAGTTATCGGGGGGCGTAATGAGCAGTTCTTC,CASSLVIGGRNEQFF
TRBJ1-2,-,TRBD1,TRBV4-2,TGTGCCAGCAGCCAAGACGGGACAGGGTTAGCTAACTATGGCTACACCTTC,CASSQDGTGLANYGYTF
TRBJ2-2,medium-sized,-,TRBV6-4,TGTGCCAGCAGTGAAAGCAACGGGGCCGGGGAGCTGTTTTTT,CASSESNGAGELFF
TRBJ2-1,-,-,TRBV4-3,TGCGCCAGCAGACGGGAGCCGGGGACAGCGAATAGCTCCTACAATGAGCAGTTCTTC,CASRREPGTANSSYNEQFF
TRBJ1-2,-,-,TRBV19,TGTGCCACCACCCCGACAAGAAACTATGGCTACACCTTC,CATTPTRNYGYTF
TRBJ1-1,once,-,TRBV7-2,TGTGCCAGCAGCACGGGACTTGGGAACACTGAAGCTTTCTTT,CASSTGLGNTEAFF
TRBJ1-5,medium-sized,-,TRBV4-2,TGTGCCAGCAGCCAAGTTTTACAGGAAGATCAGCCCCAGCATTTT,CASSQVLQEDQPQHF
TRBJ2-7,once,TRBD2,TRBV4-3,TGCGCCAGCAGCCACCAGCGGGGGCCAACCTACGAGCAGTACTTC,CASSHQRGPTYEQYF
TRBJ1-1,-,TRBD1,TRBV6-6,TGTGCCAGCAGTCACACGACAGGGGTGAACACTGAAGCTTTCTTT,CASSHTTGVNTEAFF
TRBJ1-1,-,TRBD1,TRBV15,TGTGCCACCAGCAGAGTATCAGGGGGCGCAAACACTGAAGCTTTCTTT,CATSRVSGGANTEAFF
TRBJ2-3,-,TRBD2,TRBV12-5,TGTGCTAGCCACCCGGGACTAGGAGGAGATACGCAGTATTTT,CASHPGLGGDTQYF
TRBJ2-7,-,-,TRBV4-1,TGCGCCAGCAGCTCGCAGGGGCCCGAGCAGTACTTC,CASSSQGPEQYF
TRBJ1-4,-,-,TRBV7-9,TGTGCCAGCAGCTTAGGACTGGGCTTCCTGGGGGGAGCTAATGAAAAACTGTTTTTT,CASSLGLGFLGGANEKLFF
TRBJ2-1,-,TRBD1,TRBV5-4,TGTGCCAGCAGCGAACCGGACAGGGGGCTAGATGAGCAGTTCTTC,CASSEPDRGLDEQFF
TRBJ2-7,-,-,TRBV5-6,TGTGCCAGCCGTGGGGGGGCTTCCCACGAGCAGTACTTC,CASRGGASHEQYF
TRBJ2-7,-,TRBD1,TRBV7-9,TGTGCCAGCAGCTTGGCGTGGACAGGGAAGAATAGAGAGCAGTACTTC,CASSLAWTGKNREQYF
TRBJ2-5,-,-,TRBV7-9,TGTGCCAGCACCCCCAGGAACCAAGAGACCCAGTACTTC,CASTPRNQETQYF
TRBJ1-4,-,TRBD1,TRBV27,TGTGCCAGCAGTTTTACAGGGACAGGGGGTGAAAAACTGTTTTTT,CASSFTGTGGEKLFF